The 4 T cell receptor beta chains in this list originate from one sample, sequenced in a study of technical replicates of blood from a handful of donors. The table came from immunoSEQ multiplex PCR; TCRdb's copy has only in-frame clones and leaves some out. This repertoire shows about 54,000 clones, 94% found once; its top ten account for around 0.2%. Sequencing input: T cells isolated from PBMCs. The receptors here all came from a human donor in good health.

In this sample, this clone turned up once. The chain employs TRBV28 and TRBJ1-2, with D perhaps TRBD1 (5 bases). Germline loops: CDR1 MDHEN, CDR2 SYDVKM. With 2 bases removed from V and 5 bases from J, the gap between germline ends came to 21 bases. The CDR3 loop spans 17 amino acids. CDR3 coding DNA: TGTGCCAGCAGTTTAATGCGGGGACCTGGGTCCCAATATGGCTACACCTTC. It yields the protein CASSLMRGPGSQYGYTF.

V and J are TRBV15 and TRBJ2-4; D uncertain. V dropped 0 bases and J dropped 0 bases, with 3 bases sitting between them. In germline, CDR1 is LNHNV, CDR2 YYDKDF (reference sequence). CDR3 size: 14 residues. The CDR3 is CATSRDRAKNIQYF. In DNA form, the CDR3 reads TGTGCCACCAGCAGAGATCGAGCCAAAAACATTCAGTACTTC.

The chain couples TRBV7-2 to TRBJ1-4; TRBD1 matches at 7 bases. CDR1 is SGHTA and CDR2 is FQGNSA in the germline V gene. CDR3 length: 17 residues. J gave up 8 bases and V 2 bases, and 14 bases lay outside the gene matches. The CDR3 here is CASSLLSGGNPGEKLFF. The DNA of the CDR3 is TGTGCCAGCAGCTTATTGTCAGGGGGGAATCCGGGGGAAAAACTGTTTTTT.

This sequence joins TRBV9 and TRBJ1-3; D is perhaps TRBD1 (5 bases). The CDR3 runs to 17 residues. CDR1 and CDR2 from the germline V gene are SGDLS and YYNGEE. V lost 0 bases, J lost 0 bases, and 13 bases lay in between. CDR3 sequence reads: CASSVEPRGSSGNTIYF. As DNA, the CDR3 is TGTGCCAGCAGCGTAGAACCAAGGGGTTCCTCTGGAAACACCATATATTTT.